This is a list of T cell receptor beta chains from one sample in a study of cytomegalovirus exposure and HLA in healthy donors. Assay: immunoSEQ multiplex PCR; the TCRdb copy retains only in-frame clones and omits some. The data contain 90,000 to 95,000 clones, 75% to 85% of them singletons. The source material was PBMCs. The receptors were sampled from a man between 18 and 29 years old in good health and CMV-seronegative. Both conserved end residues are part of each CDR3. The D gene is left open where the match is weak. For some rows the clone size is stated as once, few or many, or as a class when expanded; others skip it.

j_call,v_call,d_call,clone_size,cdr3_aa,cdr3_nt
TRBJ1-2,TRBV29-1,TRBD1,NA,CSAGTGEGYGYTF,TGCAGCGCCGGGACAGGGGAGGGCTATGGCTACACCTTC
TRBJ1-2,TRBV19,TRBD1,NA,CASSPTGGWGYTF,TGTGCCAGTAGCCCGACAGGGGGCTGGGGCTACACCTTC
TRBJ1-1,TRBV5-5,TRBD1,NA,CASTRTGGNTEAFF,TGTGCCAGCACGCGGACAGGAGGGAACACTGAAGCTTTCTTT
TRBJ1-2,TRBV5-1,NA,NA,CASSEDSSKVYGYTF,TGCGCCAGCAGCGAGGACAGTTCCAAGGTCTATGGCTACACCTTC
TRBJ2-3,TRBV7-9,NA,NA,CAGKLAQSTDTQYF,TGTGCCGGAAAACTAGCCCAATCGACAGATACGCAGTATTTT
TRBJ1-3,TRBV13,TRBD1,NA,CASSYDRAPGNTIYF,TGTGCCAGCAGCTACGACAGGGCCCCTGGAAACACCATATATTTT
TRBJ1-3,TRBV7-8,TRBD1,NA,CASSPQGAGNTIYF,TGTGCCAGCAGCCCACAGGGGGCTGGAAACACCATATATTTT
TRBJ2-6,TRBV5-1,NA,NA,CASSLGQASSGANVLTF,TGCGCCAGCAGCTTGGGCCAGGCATCTTCTGGGGCCAACGTCCTGACTTTC
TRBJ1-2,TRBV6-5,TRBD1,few,CASSYSGQGIDGYTF,TGTGCCAGCAGTTACTCGGGACAGGGTATAGATGGCTACACCTTC
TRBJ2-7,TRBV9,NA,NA,CASSSLAYSYEQYF,TGTGCCAGCAGCTCACTAGCCTACTCCTACGAGCAGTACTTC
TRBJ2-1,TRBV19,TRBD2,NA,CASSIGSSGGAAEQFF,TGTGCCAGTAGTATAGGTAGTAGCGGGGGGGCGGCTGAGCAGTTCTTC
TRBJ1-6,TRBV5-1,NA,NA,CASSEQGSNSPLHF,TGCGCCAGCAGCGAACAGGGTAGCAACTCACCCCTCCACTTT
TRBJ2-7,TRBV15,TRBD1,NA,CATSPTGNEQYF,TGTGCCACCAGCCCGACAGGGAACGAGCAGTACTTC
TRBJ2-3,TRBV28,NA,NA,CASSLQGADTQYF,TGTGCCAGCAGTTTGCAGGGCGCAGATACGCAGTATTTT
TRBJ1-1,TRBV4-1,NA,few,CASSQETEDTEAFF,TGCGCCAGCAGCCAAGAGACGGAGGACACTGAAGCTTTCTTT
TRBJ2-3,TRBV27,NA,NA,CASSSQGFVDTQYF,TGTGCCAGCAGCTCTCAGGGTTTTGTCGATACGCAGTATTTT
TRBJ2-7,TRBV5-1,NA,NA,CASSLIGIGGLRFPYEQYF,TGCGCCAGCAGCTTGATTGGCATCGGAGGACTACGCTTCCCCTACGAGCAGTACTTC